Below, 21 T cell receptor beta chains from the same sample are listed, as sequenced in a study of OX40 agonist ivuxolimab in advanced cancers. Sequencing used immunoSEQ multiplex PCR; TCRdb keeps in-frame clones, though not all of them. Here the sample spans about 32,000 clones, about four fifths being singletons. This specimen was CD4+ or CD8+ T cells sorted from blood, taken in a trial of the OX40 agonist ivuxolimab. The receptors were gathered from an adult with an advanced solid tumor such as melanoma, head and neck, liver or kidney cancer.

This chain links TRBV9 with TRBJ1-5; D possibly corresponds to TRBD1 (5 bases). This CDR3 spans 15 amino acids. V shed 4 bases and J shed 5 bases, with 16 bases lying between them. The germline gives CDR1 SGDLS, CDR2 YYNGEE. In DNA, the CDR3 is TGTGCCAGCAGCCCGGGTTGGGGCTCGGATCAGCCCCAGCATTTT. Amino acids: CASSPGWGSDQPQHF.

This chain connects TRBV28 to TRBJ2-7; 9 bases match TRBD1. Germline V gene data show CDR1 as MDHEN and CDR2 as SYDVKM. This CDR3 spans 13 amino acids. The J segment lost 5 bases and the V segment lost 4 bases, leaving 3 bases of the junction unmatched. The CDR3 loop is CASSYRGLNEQYF. CDR3 in DNA: TGTGCCAGCAGTTACAGGGGGCTGAACGAGCAGTACTTC. Supplemented by reference TRBV28 and TRBJ2-7, the full variable domain reads DVKVTQSSRYLVKRTGEKVFLECVQDMDHENMFWYRQDPGLGLRLIYFSYDVKMKEKGDIPEGYSVSREKKERFSLILESASTNQTSMYLCASSYRGLNEQYFGPGTRLTVT.

This clone was detected a few times. The rearrangement uses TRBV27 and TRBJ1-1, with no clear D. CDR1 and CDR2 from the germline V gene are MNHEY and SMNVEV (reference sequence). With 5 bases removed from V and 1 base from J, the gap between germline ends came to 8 bases. This CDR3 has 13 residues. Written as DNA, the CDR3 is TGTGCCAGCAGTCCCCAAAAGAACACTGAAGCTTTCTTT. Translated: CASSPQKNTEAFF.

Worth noting for this clone: The same CDR3 is also encoded by other DNA sequences in this sample. The chain recombines TRBV9 with TRBJ1-2; D is perhaps TRBD1 (6 bases). Germline CDR1 and CDR2: SGDLS and YYNGEE. Deletions cut 0 bases from V and 0 bases from J, with 9 bases between. The CDR3 is made up of 15 amino acids. This CDR3 is CASSVGQATNYGYTF. The CDR3 bases are TGTGCCAGCAGCGTAGGACAGGCGACTAACTATGGCTACACCTTC.

This clone is a singleton in its sample. V is TRBV15 and J is TRBJ2-5; D remains unclear. Germline V gives CDR1 LNHNV, CDR2 YYDKDF (reference sequence). Trimming stripped 2 bases from V and 5 bases from J, with 6 bases between. The CDR3 sequence is 12 residues long. CDR3 sequence: CATSRTAETQYF. CDR3 nucleotide sequence: TGTGCCACCAGCAGAACTGCTGAGACCCAGTACTTC.

This clone was seen just once. The rearrangement uses TRBV2 and TRBJ2-3; D call uncertain. The CDR3 totals 10 residues. Germline V CDR1 and CDR2: SNHLY, FYNNEI. V lost 9 bases, J lost 2 bases, and 3 bases lay in between. This chain's CDR3 is CARLTDTQYF. The CDR3 nucleotides are TGTGCCAGGCTCACAGATACGCAGTATTTT.

The chain employs TRBV7-9 and TRBJ2-3, with 10 bases aligning to TRBD2. Germline V gives CDR1 SEHNR, CDR2 FQNEAQ (reference sequence). The CDR3 length is 16 residues. J lost 7 bases, V lost 0 bases, and 7 bases had no gene match. CDR3 sequence (DNA): TGTGCCAGCAGCTTAGCAGAAGCGGGAGGGCCACATACGCAGTATTTT. Encoded protein: CASSLAEAGGPHTQYF.

The J gene is TRBJ2-7, the V gene TRBV7-2; TRBD2 agrees at 10 bases. Trimming cost V 5 bases and J 5 bases; bases outside gene matches: 6. From germline, CDR1 is SGHTA and CDR2 FQGNSA. This CDR3 is built from 14 residues. In nucleotides, the CDR3 is TGTGCCAGCAGCACAGCGGGGGGGCCGGACGAGCAGTACTTC. Translating gives CASSTAGGPDEQYF.

The chain employs TRBV9 and TRBJ2-7; no clear D. Germline CDR1 and CDR2: SGDLS and YYNGEE. The CDR3 contains 15 residues. The germline V and J ends were trimmed by 0 bases and 1 base, with 11 bases remaining between them. In nucleotides, the CDR3 is TGTGCCAGCAGCGTAGGGTGGGCTGTTTCCTACGAGCAGTACTTC. Amino acid sequence: CASSVGWAVSYEQYF.

The chain uses TRBV27 and TRBJ2-5; TRBD1 matches 8 bases. CDR3 length: 13 residues. Looked up from germline, CDR1 is MNHEY and CDR2 is SMNVEV (reference sequence). V shed 2 bases, J shed 4 bases, and the junction held 0 bases outside the gene matches. The CDR3 here is CASSLGQGETQYF. CDR3 nucleotides: TGTGCCAGCAGTTTAGGACAGGGAGAGACCCAGTACTTC.

The gene calls are TRBV5-8 and TRBJ1-2, with D possibly matching TRBD1 (5 bases). Looked up from germline, CDR1 is SGHTS and CDR2 is YDEGEE. The CDR3 extends over 13 amino acids. Trimming shortened V by 2 bases and J by 11 bases, and 16 bases separated the two germline ends. CDR3 residues: CASSLDSLPRYTF. The CDR3 nucleotides read TGTGCCAGCAGCTTAGACAGTCTACCCAGGTACACCTTC.

The chain links TRBV7-2 to TRBJ1-5, with TRBD1 matching over 8 bases. The CDR3 is 15 residues long. V shed 4 bases, J shed 6 bases, and the junction held 8 bases outside the gene matches. Germline V gene data show CDR1 as SGHTA and CDR2 as FQGNSA. CDR3: CASSSPGQAVQPQHF. CDR3 in DNA: TGTGCCAGCAGCTCACCGGGACAGGCGGTTCAGCCCCAGCATTTT.

The rearrangement links TRBV11-2 to TRBJ2-2; D gene unclear. Trimming left V 2 bases short and J 7 bases short, with 8 bases between. Germline V gene lookup returns CDR1 SGHAT and CDR2 FQNNGV. The CDR3 is 13 amino acids. CDR3 in DNA: TGTGCCAGCAGCTTATCCCTAGGCGGGGAGCTGTTTTTT. It encodes CASSLSLGGELFF.

In its sample, this clone was seen a few times. J is TRBJ2-7 and V is TRBV6-1; D remains unclear. V lost 3 bases, J lost 3 bases, and 0 bases lay in between. Looked up from germline, CDR1 is MNHNS and CDR2 is SASEGT. This CDR3 comprises 10 residues. CDR3 nucleotides: TGTGCCAGCAGTGACTACGAGCAGTACTTC. It specifies CASSDYEQYF.

J is TRBJ2-1 and V is TRBV7-9, with TRBD1 as a possible D gene (6 bases). This CDR3 comprises 16 residues. Germline V CDR1 and CDR2: SEHNR, FQNEAQ (reference sequence). V lost 5 bases and J lost 0, with 14 bases in between. CDR3 nucleotides: TGTGCCAGCAGCCCACCGGGACACAGCTCCTACAATGAGCAGTTCTTC. Protein sequence: CASSPPGHSSYNEQFF.

The chain uses TRBV28 and TRBJ1-5; TRBD1 is a possible D gene (5 bases). Germline lookup yields CDR1 MDHEN and CDR2 SYDVKM. Trimming cost V 3 bases and J 2 bases, with 20 bases left between them. CDR3 length: 18 amino acids. CDR3 sequence: CASSFLGNRDERNQPQHF. In DNA, the CDR3 is TGTGCCAGCAGTTTTTTAGGGAACCGGGACGAGCGCAATCAGCCCCAGCATTTT. The full variable domain, with the rest looked up from reference TRBV28 and TRBJ1-5, is DVKVTQSSRYLVKRTGEKVFLECVQDMDHENMFWYRQDPGLGLRLIYFSYDVKMKEKGDIPEGYSVSREKKERFSLILESASTNQTSMYLCASSFLGNRDERNQPQHFGDGTRLSIL.

This clone was detected a few times. V and J are TRBV29-1 and TRBJ1-2; D perhaps matches TRBD1 (5 bases). Trimming removed 0 bases at V and 7 bases at J, with 12 bases between. Germline V gene sequence: CDR1 SQVTM, CDR2 ANQGSEA. This CDR3 comprises 13 residues. This chain's CDR3 is CSVEDQGSGGYTF. CDR3 coding DNA: TGCAGCGTTGAAGACCAGGGTTCTGGTGGCTACACCTTC. Using reference TRBV29-1 and TRBJ1-2 for the parts outside the CDR3, the full variable domain is SAVISQKPSRDICQRGTSLTIQCQVDSQVTMMFWYRQQPGQSLTLIATANQGSEATYESGFVIDKFPISRPNLTFSTLTVSNMSPEDSSIYLCSVEDQGSGGYTFGSGTRLTVV.

To note about this clone: The junction and the germline gene differ at one end; a read error may be behind it. V usage is TRBV7-3 and J usage is TRBJ2-7; 7 bases agree with TRBD2. This CDR3 is 11 amino acids long. Germline V gives CDR1 SGHTA, CDR2 FQGTGA. This CDR3 is CASSQAKGLLF. In DNA form, the CDR3 reads TGTGCCAGCAGCCAGGCGAAGGGACTATTATTC.

V is TRBV10-3 and J is TRBJ2-3, with 13 bases lining up with TRBD2. The CDR3 is made up of 14 amino acids. Trimming at V came to 10 bases and at J to 6 bases, leaving 7 bases not matched to a gene. Germline CDR1 is ENHRY and CDR2 is SYGVKD. The CDR3 sequence: CATGLAGEGDTQYF. The CDR3, as DNA: TGTGCCACCGGACTAGCGGGAGAGGGCGATACGCAGTATTTT.

The gene calls are TRBV7-6 and TRBJ2-2; TRBD1 agrees at 10 bases. V gave up 5 bases and J gave up 0 bases; unmatched junction bases: 9. The CDR3 is 18 residues long. CDR1 is SGHVS and CDR2 is FNYEAQ in the germline V gene. CDR3 residues: CASSHDRGQGANTGELFF. As DNA, the CDR3 is TGTGCCAGCAGCCACGACAGGGGGCAAGGGGCGAACACCGGGGAGCTGTTTTTT.

This chain uses TRBV4-2 with TRBJ1-1; no clear D gene. Germline V gives CDR1 LGHNA, CDR2 YNFKEQ. V lost 2 bases and J lost 3, with 13 bases in between. This CDR3 region has 15 residues. Written as DNA, the CDR3 is TGTGCCAGCAGCCAAAAATTGCGGTTTGACACTGAAGCTTTCTTT. Amino acids: CASSQKLRFDTEAFF.